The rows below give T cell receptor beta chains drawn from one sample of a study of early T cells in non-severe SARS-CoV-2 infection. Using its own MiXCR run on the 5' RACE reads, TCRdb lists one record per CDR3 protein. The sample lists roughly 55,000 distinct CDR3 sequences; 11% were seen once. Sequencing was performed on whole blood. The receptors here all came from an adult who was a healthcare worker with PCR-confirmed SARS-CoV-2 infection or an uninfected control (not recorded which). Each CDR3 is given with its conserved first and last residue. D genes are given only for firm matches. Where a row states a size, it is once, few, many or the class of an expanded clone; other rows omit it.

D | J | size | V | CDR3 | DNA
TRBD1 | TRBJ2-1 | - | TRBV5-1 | CASSSLPSDRGSYNEQFF | TGCGCCAGCAGCTCCCTACCATCGGACAGGGGATCCTACAATGAGCAGTTCTTC
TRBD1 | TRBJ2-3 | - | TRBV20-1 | CSAIQGATDTQYF | TGCAGTGCTATCCAGGGGGCGACAGATACGCAGTATTTT
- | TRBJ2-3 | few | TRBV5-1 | CASSLVRSGSDTQYF | TGCGCCAGCAGCTTGGTTAGATCGGGGTCAGATACGCAGTATTTT
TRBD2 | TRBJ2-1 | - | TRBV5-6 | CASSLLRTSGSSDEQFF | TGTGCCAGCAGCTTGCTACGGACTAGCGGGAGTAGCGATGAGCAGTTCTTC
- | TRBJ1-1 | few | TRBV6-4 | CASSDYQGTEAFF | TGTGCCAGCAGTGACTATCAGGGCACTGAAGCTTTCTTT
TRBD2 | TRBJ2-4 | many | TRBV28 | CASSLMRLAGNVAKNIQYF | TGTGCCAGCAGTTTGATGAGACTAGCGGGAAATGTGGCCAAAAACATTCAGTACTTC
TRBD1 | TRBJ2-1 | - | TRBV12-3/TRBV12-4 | CASSFSQGASYNEQFF | TGTGCCAGCAGTTTCTCTCAGGGGGCCTCCTACAATGAGCAGTTCTTC
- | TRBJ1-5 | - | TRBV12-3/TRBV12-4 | CASSSTLASNQPQHF | TGTGCCAGCAGTTCGACCCTGGCCAGCAATCAGCCCCAGCATTTT
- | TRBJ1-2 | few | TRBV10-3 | CAIYRGEGLEVDYGYTF | TGTGCCATCTATAGGGGCGAAGGACTTGAAGTGGACTATGGCTACACCTTC
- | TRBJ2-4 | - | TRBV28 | CASSFRQAKNIQYF | TGTGCCAGCAGTTTTCGGCAGGCCAAAAACATTCAGTACTTC
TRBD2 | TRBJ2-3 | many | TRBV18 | CASSPAGGPTDTQYF | TGTGCCAGCTCACCGGCGGGAGGGCCGACAGATACGCAGTATTTT
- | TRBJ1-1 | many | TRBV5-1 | CASSLAPPGVNTEAFF | TGCGCCAGCAGCTTGGCCCCCCCTGGGGTTAACACTGAAGCTTTCTTT
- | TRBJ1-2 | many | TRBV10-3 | CAISESTGGYTF | TGTGCCATCAGTGAGTCGACCGGCGGCTACACCTTC
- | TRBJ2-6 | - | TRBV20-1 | CSASLGGVSGANVLTF | TGCAGTGCTAGCTTAGGGGGAGTCTCTGGGGCCAACGTCCTGACTTTC
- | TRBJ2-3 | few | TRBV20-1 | CSARTGNTDTQYF | TGCAGTGCTAGAACAGGGAACACAGATACGCAGTATTTT
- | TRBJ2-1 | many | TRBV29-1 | CSVEDRPGFEFF | TGCAGCGTTGAAGATCGCCCAGGGTTTGAGTTCTTC
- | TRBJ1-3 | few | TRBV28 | CASSSRTNTIYF | TGTGCCAGCAGTTCCCGGACAAACACCATATATTTT
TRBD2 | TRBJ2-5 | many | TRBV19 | CASSKGLAGGLQETQYF | TGTGCCAGTAGTAAGGGACTAGCGGGGGGTCTTCAAGAGACCCAGTACTTC
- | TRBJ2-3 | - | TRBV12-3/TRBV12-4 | CASSLRPSTDTQYF | TGTGCCAGCAGTTTACGGCCCAGCACAGATACGCAGTATTTT
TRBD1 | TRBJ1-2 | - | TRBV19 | CASSTTTGNYGYTF | TGTGCCAGTAGTACAACGACAGGGAACTATGGCTACACCTTC
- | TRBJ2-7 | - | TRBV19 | CASSMGSYYEQYF | TGTGCCAGTAGTATGGGCTCCTACTACGAGCAGTACTTC
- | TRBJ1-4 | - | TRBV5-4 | CASSAARGNEKLFF | TGTGCCAGCAGCGCGGCGAGGGGTAATGAAAAACTGTTTTTT
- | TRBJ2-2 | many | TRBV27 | CASSTAGLTGELFF | TGTGCCAGCAGTACTGCGGGGCTTACCGGGGAGCTGTTTTTT
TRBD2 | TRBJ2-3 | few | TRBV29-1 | CSGYLAGPGDTQYF | TGCAGCGGCTATCTAGCGGGGCCTGGGGATACGCAGTATTTT
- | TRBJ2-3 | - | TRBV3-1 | CASSQAKDTQYF | TGTGCCAGCAGCCAAGCCAAAGATACGCAGTATTTT
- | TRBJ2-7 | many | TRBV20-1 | CSARDRPYEQYF | TGCAGTGCTAGGGACCGACCCTACGAGCAGTACTTC
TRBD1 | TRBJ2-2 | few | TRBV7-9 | CASSAELYRGTNTGELFF | TGTGCCAGCAGCGCCGAATTATACAGGGGGACGAACACCGGGGAGCTGTTTTTT
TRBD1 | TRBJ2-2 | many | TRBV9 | CASSNQGDTGELFF | TGTGCCAGCAGCAACCAGGGGGACACCGGGGAGCTGTTTTTT
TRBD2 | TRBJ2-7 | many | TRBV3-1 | CASSVSGRSSYEQYF | TGTGCCAGCAGTGTTAGCGGGAGGTCCTCCTACGAGCAGTACTTC
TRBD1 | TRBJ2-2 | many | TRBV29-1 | CSVRDRTGELFF | TGCAGCGTCAGGGACAGAACCGGGGAGCTGTTTTTT
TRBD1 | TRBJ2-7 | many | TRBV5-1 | CASSLDRGRGQYF | TGCGCCAGCAGCCTCGACAGGGGGCGCGGGCAGTACTTC
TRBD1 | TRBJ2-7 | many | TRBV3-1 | CASRLGQGYEQYF | TGTGCCAGCAGACTCGGACAGGGCTACGAGCAGTACTTC
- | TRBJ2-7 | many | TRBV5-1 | CASSLEGHLRSYEQYF | TGCGCCAGCAGCTTGGAGGGACACCTGCGCTCCTACGAGCAGTACTTC
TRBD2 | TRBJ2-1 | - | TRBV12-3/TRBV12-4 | CASSRGLAGANEQFF | TGTGCCAGCAGCCGCGGACTAGCGGGAGCCAATGAGCAGTTCTTC
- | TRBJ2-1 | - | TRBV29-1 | CSVKGGDEQFF | TGCAGCGTCAAAGGGGGGGATGAGCAGTTCTTC